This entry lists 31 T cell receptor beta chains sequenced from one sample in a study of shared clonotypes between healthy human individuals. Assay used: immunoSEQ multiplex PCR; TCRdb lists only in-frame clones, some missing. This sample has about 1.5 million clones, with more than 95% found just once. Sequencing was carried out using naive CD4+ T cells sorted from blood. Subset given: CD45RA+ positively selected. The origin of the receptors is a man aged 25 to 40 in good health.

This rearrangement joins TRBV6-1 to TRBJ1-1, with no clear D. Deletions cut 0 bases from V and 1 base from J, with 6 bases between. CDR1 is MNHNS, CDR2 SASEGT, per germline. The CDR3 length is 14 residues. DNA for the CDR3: TGTGCCAGCAGTGAAGCGGGCAGGAACACTGAAGCTTTCTTT. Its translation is CASSEAGRNTEAFF.

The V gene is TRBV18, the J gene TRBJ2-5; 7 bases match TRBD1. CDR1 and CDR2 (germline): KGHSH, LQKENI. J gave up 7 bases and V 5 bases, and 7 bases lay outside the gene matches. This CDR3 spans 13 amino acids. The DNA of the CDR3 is TGTGCCAGCTCAGAGACAGGGCCCCCGACCCAGTACTTC. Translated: CASSETGPPTQYF.

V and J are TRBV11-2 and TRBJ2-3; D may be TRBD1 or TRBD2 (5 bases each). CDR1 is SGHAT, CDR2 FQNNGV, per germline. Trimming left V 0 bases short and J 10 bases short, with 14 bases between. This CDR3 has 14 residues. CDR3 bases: TGTGCCAGCAGCTTAGACCAAGCCGGGACGGCGCAGTATTTT. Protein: CASSLDQAGTAQYF.

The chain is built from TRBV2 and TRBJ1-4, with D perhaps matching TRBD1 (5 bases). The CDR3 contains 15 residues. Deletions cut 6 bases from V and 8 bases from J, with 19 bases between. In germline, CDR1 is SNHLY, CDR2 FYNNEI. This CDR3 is CASSNWGLEGEKLFF. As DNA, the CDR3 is TGTGCCAGCAGCAATTGGGGACTCGAAGGGGAAAAACTGTTTTTT. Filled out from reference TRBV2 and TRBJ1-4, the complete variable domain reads EPEVTQTPSHQVTQMGQEVILRCVPISNHLYFYWYRQILGQKVEFLVSFYNNEISEKSEIFDDQFSVERPDGSNFTLKIRSTKLEDSAMYFCASSNWGLEGEKLFFGSGTQLSVL.

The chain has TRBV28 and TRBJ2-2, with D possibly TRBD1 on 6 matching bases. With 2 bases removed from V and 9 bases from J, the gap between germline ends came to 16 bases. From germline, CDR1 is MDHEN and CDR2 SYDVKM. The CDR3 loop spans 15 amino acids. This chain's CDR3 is CASSLDLQGYRELFF. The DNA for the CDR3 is TGTGCCAGCAGTTTAGATTTACAGGGTTATCGGGAGCTGTTTTTT.

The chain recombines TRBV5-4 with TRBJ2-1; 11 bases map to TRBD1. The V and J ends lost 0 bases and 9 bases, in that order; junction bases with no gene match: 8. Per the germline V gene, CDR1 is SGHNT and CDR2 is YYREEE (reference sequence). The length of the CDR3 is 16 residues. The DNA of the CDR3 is TGTGCCAGCAGCTTGGGGACCGGGACAGGGGGTAGTGAGCAGTTCTTC. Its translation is CASSLGTGTGGSEQFF.

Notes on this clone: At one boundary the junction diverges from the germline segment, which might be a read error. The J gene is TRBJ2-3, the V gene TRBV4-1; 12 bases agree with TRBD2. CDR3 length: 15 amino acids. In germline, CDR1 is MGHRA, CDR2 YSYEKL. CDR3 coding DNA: TGCGCCAGCAGCCAAGGTCCGCTAGCGGGAGGGCCGACGGATTTT. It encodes CASSQGPLAGGPTDF.

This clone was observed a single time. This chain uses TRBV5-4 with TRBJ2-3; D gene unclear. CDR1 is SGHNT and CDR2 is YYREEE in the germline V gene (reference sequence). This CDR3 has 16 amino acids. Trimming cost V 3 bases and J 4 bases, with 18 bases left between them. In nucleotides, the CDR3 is TGTGCCAGCAGCTCCCCGGACCCTGGAAGGGCAGATACGCAGTATTTT. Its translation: CASSSPDPGRADTQYF.

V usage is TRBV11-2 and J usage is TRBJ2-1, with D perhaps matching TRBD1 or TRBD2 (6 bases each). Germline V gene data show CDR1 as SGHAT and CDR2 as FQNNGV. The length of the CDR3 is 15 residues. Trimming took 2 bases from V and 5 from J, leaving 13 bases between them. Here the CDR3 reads CASSLSQGGNNEQFF. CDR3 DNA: TGTGCCAGCAGCTTATCACAGGGAGGAAACAATGAGCAGTTCTTC. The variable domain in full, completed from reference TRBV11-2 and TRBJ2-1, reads EAGVAQSPRYKIIEKRQSVAFWCNPISGHATLYWYQQILGQGPKLLIQFQNNGVVDDSQLPKDRFSAERLKGVDSTLKIQPAKLEDSAVYLCASSLSQGGNNEQFFGPGTRLTVL.

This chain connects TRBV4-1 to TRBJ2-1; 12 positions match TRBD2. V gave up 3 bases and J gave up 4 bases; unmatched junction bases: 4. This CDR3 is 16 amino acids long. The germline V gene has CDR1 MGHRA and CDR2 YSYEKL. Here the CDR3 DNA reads TGCGCCAGCAGCCACTCAGGACTAGCGGGATACAATGAGCAGTTCTTC. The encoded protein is CASSHSGLAGYNEQFF.

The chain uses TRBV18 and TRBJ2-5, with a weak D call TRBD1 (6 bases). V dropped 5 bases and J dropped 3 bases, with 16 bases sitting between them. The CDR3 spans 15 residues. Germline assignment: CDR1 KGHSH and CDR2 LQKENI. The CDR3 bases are TGTGCCAGCTCATCCTACAGGGTTGCGGAAGAGACCCAGTACTTC. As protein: CASSSYRVAEETQYF.

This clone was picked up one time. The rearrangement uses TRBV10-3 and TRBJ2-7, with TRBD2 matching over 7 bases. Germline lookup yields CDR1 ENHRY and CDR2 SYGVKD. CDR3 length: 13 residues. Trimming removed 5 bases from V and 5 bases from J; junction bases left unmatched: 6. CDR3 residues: CAISRLASDEQYF. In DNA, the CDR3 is TGTGCCATCAGTCGACTAGCTTCGGACGAGCAGTACTTC.

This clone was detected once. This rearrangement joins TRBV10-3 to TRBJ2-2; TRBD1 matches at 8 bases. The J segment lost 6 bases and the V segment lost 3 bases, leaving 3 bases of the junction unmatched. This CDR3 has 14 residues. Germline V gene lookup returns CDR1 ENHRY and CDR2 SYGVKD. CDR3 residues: CAISEQGVAGELFF. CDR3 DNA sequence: TGTGCCATCAGTGAACAGGGGGTGGCCGGGGAGCTGTTTTTT.

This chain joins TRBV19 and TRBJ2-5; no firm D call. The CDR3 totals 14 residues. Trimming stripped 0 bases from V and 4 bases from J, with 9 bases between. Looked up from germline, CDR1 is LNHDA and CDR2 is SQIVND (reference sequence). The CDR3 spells CASSIEVRAETQYF. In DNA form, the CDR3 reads TGTGCCAGTAGTATAGAGGTTCGGGCAGAGACCCAGTACTTC.

CDR3 amino acids: CASTEWRELGNTIYF. The CDR3 DNA is TGTGCCAGCACCGAATGGAGGGAGCTAGGGAACACCATATATTTT. The chain employs TRBV6-1 and TRBJ1-3; no clear D. Germline loops: CDR1 MNHNS, CDR2 SASEGT. V was clipped by 7 bases and J by 7 bases, with 20 bases between them. The CDR3 sequence is 15 residues long.

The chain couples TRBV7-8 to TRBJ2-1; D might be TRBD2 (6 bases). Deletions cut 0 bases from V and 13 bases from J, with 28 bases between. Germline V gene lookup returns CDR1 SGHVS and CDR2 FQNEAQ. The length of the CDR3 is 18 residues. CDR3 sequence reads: CASSLAGSGDDDNDRQFF. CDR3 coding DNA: TGTGCCAGCAGCTTAGCGGGTAGCGGAGATGACGACAATGATCGACAGTTCTTC.

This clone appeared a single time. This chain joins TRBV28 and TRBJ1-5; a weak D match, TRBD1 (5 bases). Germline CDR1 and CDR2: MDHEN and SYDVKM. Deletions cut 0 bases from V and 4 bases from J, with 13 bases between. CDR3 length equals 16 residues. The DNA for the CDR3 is TGTGCCAGCAGTTTATGGGGGCAGGCCAAAAATCAGCCCCAGCATTTT. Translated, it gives CASSLWGQAKNQPQHF.

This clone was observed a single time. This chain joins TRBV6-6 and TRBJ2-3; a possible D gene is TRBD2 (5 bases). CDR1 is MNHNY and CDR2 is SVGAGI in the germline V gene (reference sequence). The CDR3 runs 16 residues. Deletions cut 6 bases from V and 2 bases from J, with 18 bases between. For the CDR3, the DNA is TGTGCCAGCAGCCCCAACCCGGACTTCCTCACAGATACGCAGTATTTT. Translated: CASSPNPDFLTDTQYF.

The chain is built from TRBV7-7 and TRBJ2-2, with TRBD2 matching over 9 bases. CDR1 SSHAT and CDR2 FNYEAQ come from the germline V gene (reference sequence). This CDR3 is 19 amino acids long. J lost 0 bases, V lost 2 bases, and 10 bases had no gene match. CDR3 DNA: TGTGCCAGCAGCTTAACTCTAGCGGGACCCTACGCGAACACCGGGGAGCTGTTTTTT. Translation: CASSLTLAGPYANTGELFF.

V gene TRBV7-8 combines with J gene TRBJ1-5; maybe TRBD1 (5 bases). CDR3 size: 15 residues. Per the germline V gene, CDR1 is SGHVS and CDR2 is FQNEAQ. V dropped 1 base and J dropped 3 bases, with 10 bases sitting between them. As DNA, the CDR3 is TGTGCCAGCAGCTTAGGCAGGGCTTCCAATCAGCCCCAGCATTTT. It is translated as CASSLGRASNQPQHF.

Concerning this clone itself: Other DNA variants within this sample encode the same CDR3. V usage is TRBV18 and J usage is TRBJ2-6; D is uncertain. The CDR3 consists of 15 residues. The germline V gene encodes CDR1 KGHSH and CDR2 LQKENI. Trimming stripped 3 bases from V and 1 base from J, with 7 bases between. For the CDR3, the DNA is TGTGCCAGCTCACCTTTGGATTCTGGGGCCAACGTCCTGACTTTC. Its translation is CASSPLDSGANVLTF.

The CDR3 here is CASSLGLGDIQFF. The CDR3 DNA follows: TGTGCCAGCAGCTTGGGACTAGGGGATATTCAGTTCTTC. The rearrangement uses TRBV5-8 and TRBJ2-1; D possibly corresponds to TRBD2 (6 bases). Germline lookup yields CDR1 SGHTS and CDR2 YDEGEE. Trimming stripped 0 bases from V and 13 bases from J, with 14 bases between. The CDR3 has 13 residues. Combining the CDR3 with reference TRBV5-8 and TRBJ2-1 gives the whole variable domain EAGVTQSPTHLIKTRGQQATLRCSPISGHTSVYWYQQALGLGLQFLLWYDEGEERNRGNFPPRFSGRQFPNYSSELNVNALELEDSALYLCASSLGLGDIQFFGPGTRLTVL.

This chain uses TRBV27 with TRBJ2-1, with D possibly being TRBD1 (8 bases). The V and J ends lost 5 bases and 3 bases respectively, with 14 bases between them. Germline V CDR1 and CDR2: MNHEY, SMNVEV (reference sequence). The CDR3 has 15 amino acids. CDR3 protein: CASSPTGGVYNEQFF. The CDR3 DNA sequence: TGTGCCAGCAGTCCTACAGGGGGGGTCTACAATGAGCAGTTCTTC.

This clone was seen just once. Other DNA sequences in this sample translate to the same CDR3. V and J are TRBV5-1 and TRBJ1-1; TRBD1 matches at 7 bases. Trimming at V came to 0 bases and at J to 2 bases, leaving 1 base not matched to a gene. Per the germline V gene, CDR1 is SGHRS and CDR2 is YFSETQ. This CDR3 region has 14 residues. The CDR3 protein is CASSLDRGNTEAFF. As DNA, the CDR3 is TGCGCCAGCAGCTTGGACAGGGGTAACACTGAAGCTTTCTTT.

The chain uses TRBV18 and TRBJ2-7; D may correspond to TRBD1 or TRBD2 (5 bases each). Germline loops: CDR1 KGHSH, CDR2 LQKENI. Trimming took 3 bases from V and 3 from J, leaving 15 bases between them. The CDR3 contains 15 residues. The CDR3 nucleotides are TGTGCCAGCTCACCCACGGGCCAGGGAGTCTACGAGCAGTACTTC. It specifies CASSPTGQGVYEQYF.

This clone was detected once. The CDR3 loop is CASSLDAQAPPAQYF. CDR3 DNA: TGTGCCAGCAGCTTAGATGCCCAAGCCCCACCGGCCCAGTACTTC. The chain links TRBV7-2 to TRBJ2-5; D gene ambiguous. CDR1 is SGHTA, CDR2 FQGNSA, per germline. The V end lost 1 base, the J end lost 9 bases, and 18 bases lay between the germline ends. The CDR3 has 15 residues.

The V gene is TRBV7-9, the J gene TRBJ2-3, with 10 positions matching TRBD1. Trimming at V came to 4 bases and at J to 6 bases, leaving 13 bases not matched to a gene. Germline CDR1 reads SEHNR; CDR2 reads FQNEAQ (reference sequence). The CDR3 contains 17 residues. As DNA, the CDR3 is TGTGCCAGCAGCTCCCGGACCGGGACAGGGGCGTCCGATACGCAGTATTTT. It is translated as CASSSRTGTGASDTQYF.

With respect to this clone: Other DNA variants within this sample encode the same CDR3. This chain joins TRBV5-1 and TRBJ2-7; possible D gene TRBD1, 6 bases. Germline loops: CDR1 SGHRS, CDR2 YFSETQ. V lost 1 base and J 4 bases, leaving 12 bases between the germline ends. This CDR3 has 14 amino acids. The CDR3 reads CASSLTGIIYEQYF. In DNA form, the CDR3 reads TGCGCCAGCAGCTTGACAGGGATTATATACGAGCAGTACTTC.

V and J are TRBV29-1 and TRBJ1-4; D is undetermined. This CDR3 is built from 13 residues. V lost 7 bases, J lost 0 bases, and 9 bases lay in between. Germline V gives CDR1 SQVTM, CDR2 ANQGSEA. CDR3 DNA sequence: TGCAGCGCCACGGAAACAACTAATGAAAAACTGTTTTTT. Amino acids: CSATETTNEKLFF. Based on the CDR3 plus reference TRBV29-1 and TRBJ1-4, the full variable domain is SAVISQKPSRDICQRGTSLTIQCQVDSQVTMMFWYRQQPGQSLTLIATANQGSEATYESGFVIDKFPISRPNLTFSTLTVSNMSPEDSSIYLCSATETTNEKLFFGSGTQLSVL.

CDR3 in amino acids: CARSPSGRTDTQYF. For the CDR3, the DNA is TGTGCCAGAAGCCCAAGCGGGAGAACAGATACGCAGTATTTT. This chain links TRBV11-3 with TRBJ2-3; 8 nucleotides line up with TRBD2. V shed 9 bases, J shed 3 bases, and the junction held 8 bases outside the gene matches. The CDR3 totals 14 residues. In germline, CDR1 is SGHNT, CDR2 YENEEA.

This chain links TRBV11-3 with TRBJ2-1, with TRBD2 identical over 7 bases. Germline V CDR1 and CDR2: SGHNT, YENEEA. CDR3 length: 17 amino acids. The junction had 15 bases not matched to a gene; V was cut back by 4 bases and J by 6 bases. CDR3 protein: CASSSRGVGGRPNEQFF. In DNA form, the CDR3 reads TGTGCCAGCAGCTCAAGAGGGGTCGGCGGGAGACCCAATGAGCAGTTCTTC.